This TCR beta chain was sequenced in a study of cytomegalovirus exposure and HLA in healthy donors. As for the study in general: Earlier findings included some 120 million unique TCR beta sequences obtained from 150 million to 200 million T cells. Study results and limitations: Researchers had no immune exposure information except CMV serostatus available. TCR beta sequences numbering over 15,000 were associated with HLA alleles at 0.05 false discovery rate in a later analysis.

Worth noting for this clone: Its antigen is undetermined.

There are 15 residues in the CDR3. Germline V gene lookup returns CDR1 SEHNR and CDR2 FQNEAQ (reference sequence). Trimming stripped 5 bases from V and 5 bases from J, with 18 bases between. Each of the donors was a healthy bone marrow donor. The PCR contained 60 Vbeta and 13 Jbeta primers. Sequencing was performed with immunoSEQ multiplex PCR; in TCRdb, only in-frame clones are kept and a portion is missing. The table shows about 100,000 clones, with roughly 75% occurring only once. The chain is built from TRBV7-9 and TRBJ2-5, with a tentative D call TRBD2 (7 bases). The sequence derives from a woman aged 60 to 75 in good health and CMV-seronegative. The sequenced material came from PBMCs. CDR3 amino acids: CASSTLRGGLETQYF. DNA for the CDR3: TGTGCCAGCAGCACTCTAAGGGGGGGATTGGAGACCCAGTACTTC.